The clone carrying this TCR beta chain occurred a few times. Germline V CDR1 and CDR2: PRHDT, FYEKMQ (reference sequence). Unmatched junction bases numbered 4, after V lost 5 bases and J lost 0 bases. The CDR3 has 15 residues. These data originate in a study of T cells in Graves' hyperthyroidism and ophthalmopathy. From RNA transcripts, TCR beta CDR3 regions were amplified. In the first-round RT-PCR of the TCR CDR3, the HTBI primer set was used. TCRdb itself ran the multiplex PCR reads through MiXCR, one entry per CDR3 protein. The sample lists some 600,000 distinct CDR3 sequences, 14% occurring once. The source is a woman aged 25 to 45 with Graves' hyperthyroidism that later progressed to Graves' ophthalmopathy. Sequenced input: blood. V gene TRBV13 combines with J gene TRBJ2-1, with 7 bases that match TRBD2. This chain's CDR3 is CASSERDLSYNEQFF. The CDR3 coding sequence is TGTGCCAGCAGCGAGCGGGACCTCTCCTACAATGAGCAGTTCTTC.